This TCR beta chain was identified in a study of blood T cell repertoires in COVID-19. This clone was detected many times. Assay: immunoSEQ multiplex PCR; the TCRdb copy retains only in-frame clones and omits some. The sample shows some 200,000 clones, roughly 84% of them seen only once. V dropped 3 bases and J dropped 0; count of bases not matched to a gene: 6. This CDR3 region has 17 residues. CDR1 and CDR2 (germline): PRHDT, FYEKMQ (reference sequence). Sequencing was done on a sample of peripheral blood. The J gene is TRBJ2-1, the V gene TRBV13; 9 positions match TRBD2. The clonotype was recovered from a human donor in a cohort sampled during active COVID-19. The CDR3 DNA sequence: TGTGCCAGCAGCTTTAAGCGGGGGGAGAGCTCCTACAATGAGCAGTTCTTC. It translates to CASSFKRGESSYNEQFF.